Sequencing of this TCR beta chain was carried out in a study of early T cells in non-severe SARS-CoV-2 infection (dated by TCRdb to the early 2020s). For the wider study: TCR sequencing used bulk RNA from unsorted whole blood, so alpha and beta chains could not be paired. On the study overall, not on this receptor specifically: VDJdb matching was skewed toward anti-spike CD8 responses and likely underestimated virus-specific expansions by missing private and CD4 specificities.

Libraries were constructed by 5' RACE. Instrument used: NextSeq 500. The TCR library protocol attached unique molecular identifiers to individual cDNA molecules to correct for sequencing error and PCR bias. Sequencing covered both TCR alpha and beta chains, and within each sample the abundances of alpha and beta sequences were tightly co-correlated. Regarding the original processing steps: Decombinator V4 was used to perform V gene, J gene and CDR3 annotation of TCR sequences. Expanded TCRs were defined as changing significantly between any two time points under a Poisson model with p below 0.0001. TCR abundances were normalised to the total number of TCRs sequenced per sample and expressed as counts per million. MAIT TCRs were defined by TRAV1-2 paired with TRAJ12, TRAJ20 or TRAJ33, and iNKT TCRs by TRAV10 paired with TRAJ18. VDJdb, accessed on 1 November 2021, was searched for TCRs annotated for CMV, EBV and SARS-CoV-2, and TCRs annotated for more than one antigen were excluded. TCRdb ran its own pipeline on the public reads, namely fastp trimming at Q25 and MiXCR clone calling, and kept in-frame beta chains. Merged by CDR3 protein, the rows form single entries marked with the most common genes and DNA. These V and J calls rely on TCRdb rather than the paper's analysis. The sample data list tens of thousands of distinct CDR3 sequences, and 12% of these were observed just once. The top ten clonotypes cover about 4.2% of the sample.

This clonotype has a handful of counts. Its target antigen remains unknown. No base quality information exists; no much larger clone differs at one position. A case-control design nested within a healthcare worker cohort in London, UK, was used, with weekly nasopharyngeal swab PCR tests and blood sampling performed. Healthcare workers were recruited between 23 and 31 March 2020, during the week of the UK lockdown, and were followed weekly for up to about 15 weeks. V is cut by 2 bases and J by 6 bases, and the space between the germline ends is 11 bases. From a lookup of the germline V gene, CDR1 and CDR2 are MNHEY and SVGEGT. Spanning cysteine to phenylalanine, the CDR3 consists of 14 amino acids. The read is trimmed to its CDR3 DNA, 42 bases read in frame from base 1.

The sequenced sample was whole blood. The chain is encoded by TRBV6-2 or TRBV6-3 joined to TRBJ2-1, with the D gene not clear enough to name. The TCR sequence derives from an adult who was a healthcare worker with PCR-confirmed SARS-CoV-2 infection or an uninfected control (not recorded which). The CDR3 protein: CASSYGQPFNEQFF. The DNA sequence is as follows: TGTGCCAGCAGTTACGGCCAGCCCTTCAATGAGCAGTTCTTC.